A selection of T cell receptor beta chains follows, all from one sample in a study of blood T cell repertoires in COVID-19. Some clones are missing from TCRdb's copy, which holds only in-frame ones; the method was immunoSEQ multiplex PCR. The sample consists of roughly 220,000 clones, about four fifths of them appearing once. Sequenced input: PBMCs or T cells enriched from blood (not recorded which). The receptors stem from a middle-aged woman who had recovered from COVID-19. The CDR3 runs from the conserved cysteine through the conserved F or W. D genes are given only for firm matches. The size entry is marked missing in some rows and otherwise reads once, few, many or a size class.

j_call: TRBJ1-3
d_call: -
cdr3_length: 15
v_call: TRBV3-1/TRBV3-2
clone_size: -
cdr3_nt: TGTGCCAGCAGCCAAGCAGGGCTCTCTGGAAACACCATATATTTT
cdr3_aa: CASSQAGLSGNTIYF

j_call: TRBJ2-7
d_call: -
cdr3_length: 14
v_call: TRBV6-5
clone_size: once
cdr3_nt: TGTGCCAGCAGGGGGACCGGGAGCTCCTACGAGCAGTACTTC
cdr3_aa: CASRGTGSSYEQYF

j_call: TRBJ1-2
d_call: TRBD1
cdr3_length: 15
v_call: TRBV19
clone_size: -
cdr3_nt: TGTGCCAGTAGTGAACCGGGACAGGAGGGCTATGGCTACACCTTC
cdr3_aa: CASSEPGQEGYGYTF

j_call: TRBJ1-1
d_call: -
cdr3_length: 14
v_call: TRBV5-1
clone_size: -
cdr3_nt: TGCGCCAGCAGCTCCCGGACAACCAACACTGAAGCTTTCTTT
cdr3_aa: CASSSRTTNTEAFF

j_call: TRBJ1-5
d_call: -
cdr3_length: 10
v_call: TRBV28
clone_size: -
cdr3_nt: TGTGCCGGAGGGGAGCAGCCCCAGCATTTT
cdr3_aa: CAGGEQPQHF

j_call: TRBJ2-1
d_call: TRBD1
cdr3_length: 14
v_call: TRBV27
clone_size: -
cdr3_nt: TGTGCCACCACGTCCTACAGGGGCGACAATGAGCAGTTCTTC
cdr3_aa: CATTSYRGDNEQFF

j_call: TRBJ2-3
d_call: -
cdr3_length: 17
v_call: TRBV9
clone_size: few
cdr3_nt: TGTGCCAGCAGCGTATCCTCGGGAGAGATCGCGGGAGATACGCAGTATTTT
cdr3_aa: CASSVSSGEIAGDTQYF

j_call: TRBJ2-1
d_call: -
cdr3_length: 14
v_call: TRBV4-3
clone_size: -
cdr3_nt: TGCGCCAGCAGCCAAGACGGGGGTTACAATGAGCAGTTCTTC
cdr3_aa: CASSQDGGYNEQFF

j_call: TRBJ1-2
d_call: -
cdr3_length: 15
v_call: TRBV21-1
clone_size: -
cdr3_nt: TGTGCCAGCAGCAAGTTGGTGGCTTCTAACTATGGCTACACCTTC
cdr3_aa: CASSKLVASNYGYTF

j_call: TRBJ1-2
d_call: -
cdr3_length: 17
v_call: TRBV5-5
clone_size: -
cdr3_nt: TGTGCCAGCAGCTCTCCGACGGTGAGGCGGGGGGTAAATGGCTACACCTTC
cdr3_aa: CASSSPTVRRGVNGYTF

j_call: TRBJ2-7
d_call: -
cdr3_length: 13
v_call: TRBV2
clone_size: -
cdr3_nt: TGTGCCAGCCGGGTCGACTCCTCCTACGAGCAGTACTTC
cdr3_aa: CASRVDSSYEQYF

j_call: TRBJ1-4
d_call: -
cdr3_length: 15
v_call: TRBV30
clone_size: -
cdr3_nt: TGTGCCTGCCAACCCTCGGGGGGAACTAATGAAAAACTGTTTTTT
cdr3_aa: CACQPSGGTNEKLFF

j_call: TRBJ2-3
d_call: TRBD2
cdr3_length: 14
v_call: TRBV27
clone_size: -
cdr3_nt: TGTGCCAGCAGACAAGCGGGAGGCGCAGATACGCAGTATTTT
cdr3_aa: CASRQAGGADTQYF

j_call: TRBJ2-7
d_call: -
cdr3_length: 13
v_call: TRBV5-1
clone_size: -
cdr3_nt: TGCGCCAGCAGCTTAAGTTCCGGGGTCGAGCAGTACTTC
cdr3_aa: CASSLSSGVEQYF

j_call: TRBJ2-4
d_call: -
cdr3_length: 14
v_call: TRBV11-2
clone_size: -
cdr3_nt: TGTGCCAGCAGCCCAGGGGTAGCCAAAAACATTCAGTACTTC
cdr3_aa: CASSPGVAKNIQYF

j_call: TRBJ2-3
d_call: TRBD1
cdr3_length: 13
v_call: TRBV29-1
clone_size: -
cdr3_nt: TGCAGCGCCCCGGGACAGGCCTCCTATACGCAGTATTTT
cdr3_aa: CSAPGQASYTQYF

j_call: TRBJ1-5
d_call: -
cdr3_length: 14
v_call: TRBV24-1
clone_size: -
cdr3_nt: TGTGCCACCAGTGATCGACAGGTGTCTTCGCCCCAGCATTTT
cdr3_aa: CATSDRQVSSPQHF

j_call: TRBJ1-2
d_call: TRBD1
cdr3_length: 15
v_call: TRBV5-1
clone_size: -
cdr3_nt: TGCGCCAGCAGCCCTCCCGGACAGGGAAACTATGGCTACACCTTC
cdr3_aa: CASSPPGQGNYGYTF

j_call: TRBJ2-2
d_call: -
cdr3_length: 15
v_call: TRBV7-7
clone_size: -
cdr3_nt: TGTGCCAGCAGCTTAGCTAGCGGGAACACCGGGGAGCTGTTTTTT
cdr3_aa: CASSLASGNTGELFF

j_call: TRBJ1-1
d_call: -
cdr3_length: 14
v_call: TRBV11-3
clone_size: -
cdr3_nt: TGTGCCAGCAGCTTAGGGCCGTCGAACACTGAAGCTTTCTTT
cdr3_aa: CASSLGPSNTEAFF

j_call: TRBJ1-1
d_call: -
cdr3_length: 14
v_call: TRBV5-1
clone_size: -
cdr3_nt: TGCGCCAGCAGCCAGCCAGGGTCGGACACTGAAGCTTTCTTT
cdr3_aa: CASSQPGSDTEAFF

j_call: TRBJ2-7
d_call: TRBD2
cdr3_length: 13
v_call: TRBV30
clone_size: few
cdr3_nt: TGTGCCTGGGAAGTGCGGGAGGGCCTCGGGCAGTACTTC
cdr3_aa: CAWEVREGLGQYF

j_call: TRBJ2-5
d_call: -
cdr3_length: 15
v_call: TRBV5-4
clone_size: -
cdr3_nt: TGTGCCAGCAGCCCACGACAGTCGACCCAAGAGACCCAGTACTTC
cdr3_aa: CASSPRQSTQETQYF

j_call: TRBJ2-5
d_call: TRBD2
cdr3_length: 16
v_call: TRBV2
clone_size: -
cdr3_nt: TGTGCCAGCAGTGATTTAGGAGCGGGGCTCCAAGAGACCCAGTACTTC
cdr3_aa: CASSDLGAGLQETQYF

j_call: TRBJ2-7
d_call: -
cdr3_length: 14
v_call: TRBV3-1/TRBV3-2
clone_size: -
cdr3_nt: TGTGCCAGCAGCCAAGATCACACGTCCTACGAGCAGTACTTC
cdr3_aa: CASSQDHTSYEQYF

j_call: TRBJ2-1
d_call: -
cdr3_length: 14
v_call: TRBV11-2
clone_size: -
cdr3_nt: -
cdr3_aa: CASISVRGLGEQFF

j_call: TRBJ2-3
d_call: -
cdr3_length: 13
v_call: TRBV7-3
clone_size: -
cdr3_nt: TGTGCCAGCAGCTTAACCGGTGCGGATACGCAGTATTTT
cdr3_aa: CASSLTGADTQYF

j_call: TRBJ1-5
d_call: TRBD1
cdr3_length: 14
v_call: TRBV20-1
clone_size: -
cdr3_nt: TGCAGTGCTAGTCCTACAGGGGCTGGCCAGCCCCAGCATTTT
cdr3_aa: CSASPTGAGQPQHF

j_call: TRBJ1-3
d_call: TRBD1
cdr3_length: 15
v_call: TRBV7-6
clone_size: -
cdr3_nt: TGTGCCAGCAGCCTTTCTGGGACAGCAGTTCGCACCATATATTTT
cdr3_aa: CASSLSGTAVRTIYF

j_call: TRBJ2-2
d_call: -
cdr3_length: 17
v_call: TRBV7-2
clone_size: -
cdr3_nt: TGTGCCAGCAGCTTAGCTCCCCCAGGAATAAACACCGGGGAGCTGTTTTTT
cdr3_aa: CASSLAPPGINTGELFF

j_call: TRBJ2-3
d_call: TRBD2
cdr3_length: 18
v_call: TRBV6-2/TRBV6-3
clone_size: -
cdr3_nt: TGTGCCAGCAGTCAGGGGGGACTAGCGGGAGAAGCCACAGATACGCAGTATTTT
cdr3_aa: CASSQGGLAGEATDTQYF

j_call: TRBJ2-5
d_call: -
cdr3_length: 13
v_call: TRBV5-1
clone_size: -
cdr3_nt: TGCGCCAGCAGCGGAGGGACCCAGGGGACCCAGTACTTC
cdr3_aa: CASSGGTQGTQYF

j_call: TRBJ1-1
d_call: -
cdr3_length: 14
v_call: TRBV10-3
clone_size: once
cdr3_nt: TGTGCCATCAGTGAACGGGAGGGTTACACTGAAGCTTTCTTT
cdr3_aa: CAISEREGYTEAFF

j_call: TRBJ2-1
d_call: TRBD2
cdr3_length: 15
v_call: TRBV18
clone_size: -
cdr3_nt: TGTGCCAGCTCACCCGCGCAGAGCGGGAGGGATGAGCAGTTCTTC
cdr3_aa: CASSPAQSGRDEQFF

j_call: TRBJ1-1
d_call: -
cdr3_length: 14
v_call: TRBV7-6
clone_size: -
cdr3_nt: TGTGCCAGCAGCTTAGGAGGGATGAACACTGAAGCTTTCTTT
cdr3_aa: CASSLGGMNTEAFF

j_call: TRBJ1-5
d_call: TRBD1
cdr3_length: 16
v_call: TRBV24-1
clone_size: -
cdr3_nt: TGTGCCACCAGTGATTCGGACAGGGCGGGGAATCAGCCCCAGCATTTT
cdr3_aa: CATSDSDRAGNQPQHF

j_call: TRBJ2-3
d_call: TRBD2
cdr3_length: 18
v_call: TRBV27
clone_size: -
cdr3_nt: TGTGCCAGCAGTTTTCGACCGCTAGCGGGAGGGAACACAGATACGCAGTATTTT
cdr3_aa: CASSFRPLAGGNTDTQYF

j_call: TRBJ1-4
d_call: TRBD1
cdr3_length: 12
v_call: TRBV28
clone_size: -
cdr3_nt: TGTGCCAGCAGTCGGACAGGAGAAAAACTGTTTTTT
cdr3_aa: CASSRTGEKLFF

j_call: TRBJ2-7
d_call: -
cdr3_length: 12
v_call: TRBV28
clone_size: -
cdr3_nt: TGTGCCAGCCGTCAATGGCAAGGGGCATGGTACTTC
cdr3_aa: CASRQWQGAWYF

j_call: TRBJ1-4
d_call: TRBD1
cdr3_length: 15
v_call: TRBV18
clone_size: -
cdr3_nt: TGTGCCAGCGGCGGGACAGCCTCAACTAATGAAAAACTGTTTTTT
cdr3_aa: CASGGTASTNEKLFF

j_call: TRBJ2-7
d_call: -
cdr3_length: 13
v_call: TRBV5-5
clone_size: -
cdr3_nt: TGTGCCAGCAGCTTGCAGGGGCCCTACGAGCAGTACTTC
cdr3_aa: CASSLQGPYEQYF

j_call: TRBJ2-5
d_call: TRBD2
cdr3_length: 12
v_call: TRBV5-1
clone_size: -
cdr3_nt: TGCGCCAGCAGCTTAGCGGGAGATTCCCAGTACTTC
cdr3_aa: CASSLAGDSQYF

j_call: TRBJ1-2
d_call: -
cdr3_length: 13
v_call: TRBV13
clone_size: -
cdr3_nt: TGTGCCAGCAGCTTATCTATGGCGGGGGGCTACACCTTC
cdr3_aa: CASSLSMAGGYTF

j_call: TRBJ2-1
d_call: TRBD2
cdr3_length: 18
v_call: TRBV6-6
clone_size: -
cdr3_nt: TGTGCCAGCAGTCCCCGGACTAGCGGGAGTTTCTCTGCTTCTGAGCAGTTCTTC
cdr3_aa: CASSPRTSGSFSASEQFF

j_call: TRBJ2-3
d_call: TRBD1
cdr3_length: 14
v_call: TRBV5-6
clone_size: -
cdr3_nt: TGTGCCAGCAGCTTTGACAGGGGCACAGATACGCAGTATTTT
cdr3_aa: CASSFDRGTDTQYF

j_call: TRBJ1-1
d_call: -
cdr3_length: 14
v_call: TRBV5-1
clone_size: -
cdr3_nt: TGCGCCAGCAGCTTGGCGGGAACGAACACTGAAGCTTTCTTT
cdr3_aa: CASSLAGTNTEAFF

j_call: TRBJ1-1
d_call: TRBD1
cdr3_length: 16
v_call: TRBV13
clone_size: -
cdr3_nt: TGTGCCAGCAGCCCCCACCGGGACAGGGTTAACACTGAAGCTTTCTTT
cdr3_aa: CASSPHRDRVNTEAFF

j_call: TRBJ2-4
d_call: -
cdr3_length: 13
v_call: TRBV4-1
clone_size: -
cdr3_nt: TGCGCCAGCAGCCAAATCGGGGAGTACATTCAGTACTTC
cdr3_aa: CASSQIGEYIQYF

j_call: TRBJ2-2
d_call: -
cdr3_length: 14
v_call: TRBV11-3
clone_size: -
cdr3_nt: TGTGCCAGCAGCCCCAATGCCCGGGCCGGGGAGCTGTTTTTT
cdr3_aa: CASSPNARAGELFF

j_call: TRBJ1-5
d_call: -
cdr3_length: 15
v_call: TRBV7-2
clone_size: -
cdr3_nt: TGTGCCAGCAGCTTAGGTTTGGGACGGAGGGAGCCCCAGCATTTT
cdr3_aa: CASSLGLGRREPQHF

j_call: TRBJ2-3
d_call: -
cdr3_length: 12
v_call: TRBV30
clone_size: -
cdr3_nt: TGTGCCTTTTCGGTAGCTTCAGATACGCAGTATTTT
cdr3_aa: CAFSVASDTQYF

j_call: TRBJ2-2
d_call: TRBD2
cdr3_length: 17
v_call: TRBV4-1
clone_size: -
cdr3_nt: TGCGCCAGCAGCCAAGCTCTAGCGGGGGCAGGGGCCGGGGAGCTGTTTTTT
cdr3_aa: CASSQALAGAGAGELFF

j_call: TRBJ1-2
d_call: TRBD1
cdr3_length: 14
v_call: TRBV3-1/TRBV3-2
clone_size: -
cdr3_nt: TGTGCCAGCAGCCTCGGGACAGGGGTCGATGGCTACACCTTC
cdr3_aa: CASSLGTGVDGYTF

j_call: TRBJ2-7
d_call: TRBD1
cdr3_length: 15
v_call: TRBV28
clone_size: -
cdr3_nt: TGTGCCAGCAGTAAATACAGGGGGGATTTTTACGAGCAGTACTTC
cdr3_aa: CASSKYRGDFYEQYF

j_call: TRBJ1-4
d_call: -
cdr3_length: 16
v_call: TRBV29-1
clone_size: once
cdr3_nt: TGCAGCGTTAAGGACAGCGGAATAGCAACTAATGAAAAACTGTTTTTT
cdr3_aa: CSVKDSGIATNEKLFF